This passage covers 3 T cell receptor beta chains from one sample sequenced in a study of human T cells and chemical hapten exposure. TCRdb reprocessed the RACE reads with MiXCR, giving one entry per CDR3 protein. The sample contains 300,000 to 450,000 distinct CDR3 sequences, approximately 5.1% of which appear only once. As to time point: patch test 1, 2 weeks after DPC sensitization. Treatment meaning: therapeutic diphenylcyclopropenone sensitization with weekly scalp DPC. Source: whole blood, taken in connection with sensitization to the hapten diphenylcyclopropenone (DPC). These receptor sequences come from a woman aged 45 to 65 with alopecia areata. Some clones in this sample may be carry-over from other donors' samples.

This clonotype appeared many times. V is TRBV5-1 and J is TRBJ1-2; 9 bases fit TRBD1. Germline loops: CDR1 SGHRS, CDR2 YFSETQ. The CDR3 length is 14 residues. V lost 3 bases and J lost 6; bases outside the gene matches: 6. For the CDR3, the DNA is TGCGCCAGCAGCTGGACAGGGGCGATCGATGGCTACACCTTC. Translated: CASSWTGAIDGYTF.

The CDR3 region is CASSFPSSYAYNEQFF. Written as DNA, the CDR3 is TGTGCCAGCAGCTTCCCTTCTAGCTACGCGTACAATGAGCAGTTCTTC. The rearrangement uses TRBV13 and TRBJ2-1, with D perhaps TRBD2 (5 bases). Between the trimmed V and J ends, which lost 3 bases and 4 bases, there was a span of 16 bases. Germline-derived CDR1 and CDR2 are PRHDT and FYEKMQ (reference sequence). The CDR3 is 16 amino acids. The whole variable domain, filled in from reference TRBV13 and TRBJ2-1, reads AAGVIQSPRHLIKEKRETATLKCYPIPRHDTVYWYQQGPGQDPQFLISFYEKMQSDKGSIPDRFSAQQFSDYHSELNMSSLELGDSALYFCASSFPSSYAYNEQFFGPGTRLTVL.

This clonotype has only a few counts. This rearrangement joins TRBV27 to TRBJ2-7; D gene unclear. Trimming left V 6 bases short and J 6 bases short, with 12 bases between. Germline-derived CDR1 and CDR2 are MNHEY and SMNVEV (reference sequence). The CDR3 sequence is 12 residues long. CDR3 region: CASRARQSEQYF. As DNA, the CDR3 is TGTGCCAGCAGGGCCCGGCAGTCCGAGCAGTACTTC.